This T cell receptor beta chain was sequenced for a study of CD8+CD57+ T cells in acquired aplastic anemia. Study at large: Recorded DNA amounts for sorted CD4+ and CD8+ cells had an average of approximately 2.9 ug.

This clonotype was seen many times. Trimming left V 3 bases short and J 14 bases short, with 10 bases between. The CDR3 runs 11 residues. Germline loops: CDR1 LGHDT, CDR2 YNNKEL (reference sequence). The study profiled TCR beta VDJ and CDR3 using genomic DNA as template. Using its own MiXCR run on the reads, TCRdb lists one record per CDR3 protein. The sample lists 200,000 to 250,000 distinct CDR3 sequences; approximately 50% were seen once. Sequencing involved patients with CD8+CD57+ cell expansion previously shown by flow cytometry. There were no patients without severe acquired aplastic anemia. The chain has TRBV3-1 and TRBJ1-4; possibly TRBD1 for D (6 bases). Sequenced material: sorted CD4+, CD8+, or CD8+CD57+ T cells (not recorded which) from PBMCs. The TCR originated in a human donor with aplastic anemia. In DNA, the CDR3 is TGTGCCAGCAGCCATCAGGGGAACCTGTTTTTT. Protein product: CASSHQGNLFF.